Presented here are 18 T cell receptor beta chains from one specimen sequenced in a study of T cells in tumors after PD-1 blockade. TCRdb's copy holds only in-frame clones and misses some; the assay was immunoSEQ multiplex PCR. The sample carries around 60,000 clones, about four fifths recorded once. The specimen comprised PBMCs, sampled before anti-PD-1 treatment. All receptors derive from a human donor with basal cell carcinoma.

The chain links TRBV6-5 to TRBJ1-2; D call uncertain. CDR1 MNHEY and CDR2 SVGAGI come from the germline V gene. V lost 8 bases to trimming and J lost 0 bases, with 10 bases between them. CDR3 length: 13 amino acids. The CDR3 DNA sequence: TGTGCCAGCTTCACCCACACTAACTATGGCTACACCTTC. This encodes CASFTHTNYGYTF.

CDR3 nucleotide sequence: TGTGCCAGCAGCCCGGAGGGTGGCACTGAAGCTTTCTTT. Residues: CASSPEGGTEAFF. This sequence joins TRBV9 and TRBJ1-1, with unresolved D. Germline V gives CDR1 SGDLS, CDR2 YYNGEE. The CDR3 has 13 amino acids. V lost 4 bases and J 4 bases, leaving 11 bases between the germline ends.

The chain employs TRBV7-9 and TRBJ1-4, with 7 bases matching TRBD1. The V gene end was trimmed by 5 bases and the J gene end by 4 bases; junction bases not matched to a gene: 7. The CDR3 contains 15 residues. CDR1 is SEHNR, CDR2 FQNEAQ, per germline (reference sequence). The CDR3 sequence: CASSLRDSYNEKLFF. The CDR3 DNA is TGTGCCAGCAGCCTGAGGGACAGCTATAATGAAAAACTGTTTTTT.

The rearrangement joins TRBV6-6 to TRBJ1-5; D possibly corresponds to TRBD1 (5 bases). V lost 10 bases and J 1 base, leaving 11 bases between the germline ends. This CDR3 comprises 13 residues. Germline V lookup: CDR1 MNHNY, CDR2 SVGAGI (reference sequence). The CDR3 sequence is CAIKRDSNQPQHF. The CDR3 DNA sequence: TGTGCCATTAAGAGGGACAGCAATCAGCCCCAGCATTTT.

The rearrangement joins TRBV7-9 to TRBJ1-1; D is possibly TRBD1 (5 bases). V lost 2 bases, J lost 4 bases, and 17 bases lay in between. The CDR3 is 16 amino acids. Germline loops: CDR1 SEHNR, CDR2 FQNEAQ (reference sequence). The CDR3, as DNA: TGTGCCAGCAGCTTACCTACACCAAAGGGGTCCACTGAAGCTTTCTTT. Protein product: CASSLPTPKGSTEAFF.

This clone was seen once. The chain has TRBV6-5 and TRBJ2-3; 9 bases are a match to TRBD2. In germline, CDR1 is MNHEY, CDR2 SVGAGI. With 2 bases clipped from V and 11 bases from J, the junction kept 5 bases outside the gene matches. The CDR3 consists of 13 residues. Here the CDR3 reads CASSYESGGMQYF. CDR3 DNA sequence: TGTGCCAGCAGTTACGAGAGCGGGGGGATGCAGTATTTT.

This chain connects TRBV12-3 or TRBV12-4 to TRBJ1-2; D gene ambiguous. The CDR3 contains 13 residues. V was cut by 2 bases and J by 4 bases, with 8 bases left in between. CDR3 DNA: TGTGCCAGCAGTTTACAGGCGGCCTATGGCTACACCTTC. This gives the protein CASSLQAAYGYTF.

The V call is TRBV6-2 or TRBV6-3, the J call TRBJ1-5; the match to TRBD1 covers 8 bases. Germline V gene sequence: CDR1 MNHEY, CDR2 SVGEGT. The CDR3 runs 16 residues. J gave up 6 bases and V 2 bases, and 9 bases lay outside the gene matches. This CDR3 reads CASSYHGGTGGQPQHF. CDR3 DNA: TGTGCCAGCAGTTACCACGGGGGGACAGGAGGTCAGCCCCAGCATTTT.

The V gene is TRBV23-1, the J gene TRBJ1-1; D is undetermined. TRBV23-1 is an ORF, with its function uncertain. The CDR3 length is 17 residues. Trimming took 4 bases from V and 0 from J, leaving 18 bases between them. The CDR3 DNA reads TGCGCCAGCAGTCGGGCGGACCGCCTATCGATGAACACTGAAGCTTTCTTT. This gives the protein CASSRADRLSMNTEAFF.

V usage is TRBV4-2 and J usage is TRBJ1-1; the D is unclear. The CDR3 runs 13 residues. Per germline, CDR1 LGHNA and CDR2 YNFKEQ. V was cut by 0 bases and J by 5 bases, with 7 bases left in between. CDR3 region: CASSQDRGTEAFF. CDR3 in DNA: TGTGCCAGCAGCCAAGACCGAGGGACTGAAGCTTTCTTT.

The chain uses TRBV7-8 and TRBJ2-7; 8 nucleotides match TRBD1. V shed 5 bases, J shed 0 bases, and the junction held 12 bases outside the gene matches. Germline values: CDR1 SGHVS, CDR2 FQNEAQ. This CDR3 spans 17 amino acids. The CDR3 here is CASSQLAGQGNSYEQYF. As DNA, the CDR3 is TGTGCCAGCAGCCAGTTGGCCGGACAGGGAAACTCCTACGAGCAGTACTTC.

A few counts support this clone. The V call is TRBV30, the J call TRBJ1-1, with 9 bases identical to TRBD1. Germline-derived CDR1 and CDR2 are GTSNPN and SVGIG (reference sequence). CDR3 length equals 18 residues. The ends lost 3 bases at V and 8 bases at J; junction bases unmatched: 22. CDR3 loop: CAWSPGQGVALGRAEAFF. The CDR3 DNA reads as TGTGCCTGGAGCCCGGGACAGGGAGTCGCCCTAGGGCGTGCAGAAGCTTTCTTT.

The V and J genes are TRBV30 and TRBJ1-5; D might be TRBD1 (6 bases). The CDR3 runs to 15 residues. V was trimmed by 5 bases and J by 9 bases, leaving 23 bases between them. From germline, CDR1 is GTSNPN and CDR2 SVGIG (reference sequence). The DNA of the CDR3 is TGTGCCTGGGCGGACCCGACAGGCTTCTCGGGGCCCCAGCATTTT. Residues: CAWADPTGFSGPQHF. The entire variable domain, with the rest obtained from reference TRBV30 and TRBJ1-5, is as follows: SQTIHQWPATLVQPVGSPLSLECTVEGTSNPNLYWYRQAAGRGLQLLFYSVGIGQISSEVPQNLSASRPQDRQFILSSKKLLLSDSGFYLCAWADPTGFSGPQHFGDGTRLSIL.

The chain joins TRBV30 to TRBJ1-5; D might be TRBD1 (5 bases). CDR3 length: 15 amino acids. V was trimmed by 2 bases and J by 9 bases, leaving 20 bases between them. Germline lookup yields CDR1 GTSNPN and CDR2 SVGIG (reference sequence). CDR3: CAWSFSSGGIRPQHF. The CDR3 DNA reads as TGTGCCTGGAGTTTTTCTAGTGGGGGTATCCGGCCCCAGCATTTT.

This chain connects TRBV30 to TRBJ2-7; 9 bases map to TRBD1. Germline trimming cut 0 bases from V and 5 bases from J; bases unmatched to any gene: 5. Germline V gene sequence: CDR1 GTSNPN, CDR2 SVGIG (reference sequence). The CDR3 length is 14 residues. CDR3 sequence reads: CAWSVTGGRNEQYF. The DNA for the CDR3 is TGTGCCTGGAGTGTGACAGGGGGTAGGAACGAGCAGTACTTC.

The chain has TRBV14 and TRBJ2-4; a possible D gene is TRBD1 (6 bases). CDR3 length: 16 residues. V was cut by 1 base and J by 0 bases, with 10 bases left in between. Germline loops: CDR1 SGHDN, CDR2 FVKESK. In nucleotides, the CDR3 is TGTGCCAGCAGCCAAGCTAGGGGGAAAGCCAAAAACATTCAGTACTTC. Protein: CASSQARGKAKNIQYF.

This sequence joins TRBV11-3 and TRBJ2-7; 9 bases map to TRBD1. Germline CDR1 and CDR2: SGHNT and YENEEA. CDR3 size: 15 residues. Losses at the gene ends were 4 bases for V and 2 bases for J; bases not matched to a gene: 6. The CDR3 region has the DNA TGTGCCAGCAGCTCTACAGGGGGCATCGCCTACGAGCAGTACTTC. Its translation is CASSSTGGIAYEQYF.

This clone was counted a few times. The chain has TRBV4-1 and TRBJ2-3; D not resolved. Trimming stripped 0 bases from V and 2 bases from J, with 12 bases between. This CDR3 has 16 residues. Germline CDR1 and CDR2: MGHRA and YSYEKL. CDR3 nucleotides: TGCGCCAGCAGCCAAGATTCTTGGGTCTCCACAGATACGCAGTATTTT. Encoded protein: CASSQDSWVSTDTQYF.